Listed below are T cell receptor beta chains from one sample, sequenced in a study of blood T cell dynamics during melanoma immunotherapy. TCRdb's table, derived via immunoSEQ multiplex PCR, lists solely in-frame clones and lacks some. Of some 15,000 clones in the sample, approximately 90% were seen once. This sample comprised blood, obtained from a patient treated with checkpoint blockade. These receptor sequences come from a human donor with melanoma. Each CDR3 is given with its conserved first and last residue. A D gene is named only where the DNA matches it firmly. Size values are once, few and many counts, or a class for expanded clones, and some rows have none.

TGTGCCAGTAGTATAGGACAGGGGGCAGCCGGAGAGACCCAGTACTTC,CASSIGQGAAGETQYF,.,TRBV19,TRBJ2-5,TRBD1
TGTGCCAGTAGTATGAGTGTCGCGGAGACCCAGTACTTC,CASSMSVAETQYF,.,TRBV19,TRBJ2-5,.
TGTGCCAGCAGCCCCCCGACAGCGAACACTGAAGCTTTCTTT,CASSPPTANTEAFF,.,TRBV7-6,TRBJ1-1,.
TGTGCCAGCAGTTACGACAGGACCGGCGGGGAGCTGTTTTTT,CASSYDRTGGELFF,.,TRBV6-5,TRBJ2-2,.
TGTGCCAGCAGTTCGGACAGACTCGGTGGGTATGGCTACACCTTC,CASSSDRLGGYGYTF,.,TRBV28,TRBJ1-2,.
TGTGCCAGCAGTGTGACCGGGGCCAACGTCCTGACTTTC,CASSVTGANVLTF,.,TRBV6-4,TRBJ2-6,.
TGTGCCAGCACCCGACTCGGGACAAACGATGAAAAACTGTTTTTT,CASTRLGTNDEKLFF,once,TRBV7-9,TRBJ1-4,.
TGTGCCAGCAGTTTCCTGGTGAGGGGGCAGGAAAAACTGTTTTTT,CASSFLVRGQEKLFF,.,TRBV6-1,TRBJ1-4,TRBD1
TGTGCCAGCAGTTTGTCCGGGACAGGGGGAGTCGGTGAGCAGTTCTTC,CASSLSGTGGVGEQFF,.,TRBV25-1,TRBJ2-1,TRBD1
TGTGCCAGCAGCTTAGCCGAGCGGCCCCTTGGGGCCAACGTCCTGACTTTC,CASSLAERPLGANVLTF,.,TRBV7-9,TRBJ2-6,.
TGCGCCAGCAGCTTGGGACAGGGGGGCACTGAAGCTTTCTTT,CASSLGQGGTEAFF,.,TRBV5-1,TRBJ1-1,TRBD1
TGCGCCAGCAGCCAAGGGACCGCCGACGAGCAGTACTTC,CASSQGTADEQYF,.,TRBV4-3,TRBJ2-7,.
TGTGCCAGCAGCGTAGGGACAGGGGGGACAACCGGGGAGCTGTTTTTT,CASSVGTGGTTGELFF,.,TRBV9,TRBJ2-2,TRBD1
TGTGCCATCAGTGCTCGGGACACTAGTACCAACTATGGCTACACCTTC,CAISARDTSTNYGYTF,.,TRBV10-3,TRBJ1-2,.
TGTGCCAGCAGTGAAGGGACAGGGGGGAATGAGCAGTTCTTC,CASSEGTGGNEQFF,.,TRBV6-4,TRBJ2-1,TRBD1
TGTGCCAGCTCACCAGCAGGGAACACCGGGGAGCTGTTTTTT,CASSPAGNTGELFF,.,TRBV18,TRBJ2-2,.
TGTGCCAGCAGTTCCCCTACGGCCTCCTACAATGAGCAGTTCTTC,CASSSPTASYNEQFF,.,TRBV7-9,TRBJ2-1,.
TGTGCCTGGAGTGATGAGACCCAGTACTTC,CAWSDETQYF,.,TRBV30,TRBJ2-5,.
TGTGCCAGCACCCGGGAGGGTAACACTGAAGCTTTCTTT,CASTREGNTEAFF,.,TRBV2,TRBJ1-1,.
TGCGCCAGCAGCCAGGGACGGTCAGGGGACGAGCAGTACTTC,CASSQGRSGDEQYF,.,TRBV4-3,TRBJ2-7,.
TGTGCCAGCAGCTTAGGCCGACAGGAGTTCTCCTACGAGCAGTACTTC,CASSLGRQEFSYEQYF,.,TRBV7-2,TRBJ2-7,.